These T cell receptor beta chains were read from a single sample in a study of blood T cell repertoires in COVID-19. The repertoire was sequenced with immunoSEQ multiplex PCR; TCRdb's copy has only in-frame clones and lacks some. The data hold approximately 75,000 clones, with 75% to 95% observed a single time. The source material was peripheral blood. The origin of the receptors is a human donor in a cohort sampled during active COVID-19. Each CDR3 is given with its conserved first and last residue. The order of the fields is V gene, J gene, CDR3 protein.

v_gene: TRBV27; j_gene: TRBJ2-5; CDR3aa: CASSPGNSETQYF
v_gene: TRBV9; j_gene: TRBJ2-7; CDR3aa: CASSVGPGNHEQYF
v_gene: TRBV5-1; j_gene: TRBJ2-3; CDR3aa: CASTRLAGGTDTQYF
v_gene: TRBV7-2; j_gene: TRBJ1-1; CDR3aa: CASSNTGRGAFF
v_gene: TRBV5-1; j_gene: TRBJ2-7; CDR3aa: CASSLAMTGYEQYF
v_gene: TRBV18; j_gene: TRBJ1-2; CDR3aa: CASSRTGTGGEIYTF
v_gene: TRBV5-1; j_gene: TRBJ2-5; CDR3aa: CASRHRTAAQETQYF
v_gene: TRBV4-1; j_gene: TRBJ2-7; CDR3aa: CASSQVEQGAYEQYF
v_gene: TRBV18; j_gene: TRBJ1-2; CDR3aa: CASSAGGHYGYTF
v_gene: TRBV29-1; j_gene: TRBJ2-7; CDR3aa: CSVGQGGYEQYF
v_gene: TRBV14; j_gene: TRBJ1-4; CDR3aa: CASSQEWGTGYEKLFF
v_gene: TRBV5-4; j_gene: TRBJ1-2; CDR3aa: CASSPDRDIYGYTF
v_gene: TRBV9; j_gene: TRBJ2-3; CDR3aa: CASSVGLAGGQVTDTQYF
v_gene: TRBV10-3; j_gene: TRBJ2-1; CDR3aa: CAISGGTGGYNEQFF
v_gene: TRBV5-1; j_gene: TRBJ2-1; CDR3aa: CASSLGGTGGYNEQFF
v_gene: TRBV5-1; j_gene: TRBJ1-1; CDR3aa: CASSLVPANTEAFF
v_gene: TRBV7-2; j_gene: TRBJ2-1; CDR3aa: CASSPSYYNEQFF
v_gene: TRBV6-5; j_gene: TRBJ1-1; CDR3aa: CASAPSGAQNTEAFF
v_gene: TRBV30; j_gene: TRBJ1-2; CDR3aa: CAWSMDRGNGYTF
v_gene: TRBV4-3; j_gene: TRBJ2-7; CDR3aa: CASSQRITGTGTSGEQYF
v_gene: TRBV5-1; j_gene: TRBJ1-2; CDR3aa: CASRLEGGYTF
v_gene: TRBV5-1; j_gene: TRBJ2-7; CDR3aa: CASSLWGQTYEQYF
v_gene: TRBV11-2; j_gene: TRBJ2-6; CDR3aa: CASRLRTGANVLTF
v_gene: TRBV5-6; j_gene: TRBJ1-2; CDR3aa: CASSPDRPGYGYTF
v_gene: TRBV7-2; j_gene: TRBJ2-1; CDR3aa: CASSLARGGSYNEQFF
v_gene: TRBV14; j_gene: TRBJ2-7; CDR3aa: CASSQTYHEQYF
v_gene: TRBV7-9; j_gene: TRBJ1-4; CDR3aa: CASSLTGPLMELFF
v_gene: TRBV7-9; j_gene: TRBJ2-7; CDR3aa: CASSPSYEQYF
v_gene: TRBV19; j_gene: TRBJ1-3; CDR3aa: CASSSEGAAGNTIYF
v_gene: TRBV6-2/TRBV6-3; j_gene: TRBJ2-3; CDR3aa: CASSLRGMGTSTDTQYF
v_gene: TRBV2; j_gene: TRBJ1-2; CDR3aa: CASTGDSVYGYTF
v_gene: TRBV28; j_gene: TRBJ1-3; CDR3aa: CASAWGQIPGNTIYF
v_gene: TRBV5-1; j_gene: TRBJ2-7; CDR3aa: CASSLGPGASHEQYF
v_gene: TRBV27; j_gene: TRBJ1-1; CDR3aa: CASSLTYRRPEAFF
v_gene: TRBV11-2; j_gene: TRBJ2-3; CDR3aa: CASSLLNLGTDTQYF
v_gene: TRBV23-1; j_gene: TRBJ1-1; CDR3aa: CASSQPPRGNTEAFF
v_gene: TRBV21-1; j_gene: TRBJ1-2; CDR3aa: CASSNIHRGYTF
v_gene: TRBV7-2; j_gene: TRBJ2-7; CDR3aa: CASSFQTGVYEQYF
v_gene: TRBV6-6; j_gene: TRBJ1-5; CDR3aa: CASRDRGHSNQPQHF
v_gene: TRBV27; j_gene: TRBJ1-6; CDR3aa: CASSLLSQAYNSPLHF
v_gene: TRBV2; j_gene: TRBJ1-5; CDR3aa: CASSDGTNNQPQHF
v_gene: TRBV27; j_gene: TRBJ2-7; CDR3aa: CASRSTRGGWGDEQYF
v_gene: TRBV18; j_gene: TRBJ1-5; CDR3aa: CASSPPGGGNQPQHF
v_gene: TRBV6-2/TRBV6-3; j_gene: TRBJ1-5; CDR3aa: CASSYYLGDSNQPQHF
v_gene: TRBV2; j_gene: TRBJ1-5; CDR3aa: CASSAGEGQPQHF
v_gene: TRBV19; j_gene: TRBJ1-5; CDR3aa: CASSIGRGGNQPQHF
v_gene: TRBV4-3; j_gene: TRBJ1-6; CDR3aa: CASSPDSSYNSPLHF
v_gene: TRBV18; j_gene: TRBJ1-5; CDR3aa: CASSPGSDRAGRPQHF
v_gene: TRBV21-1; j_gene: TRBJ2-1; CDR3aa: CASSKGTATRSSYNEQFF
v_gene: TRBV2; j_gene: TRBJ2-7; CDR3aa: CASSPDRGPGEQYF